The 14 T cell receptor beta chains reported below all come from one sample, sequenced in a study of PD-1 blockade in classical Hodgkin lymphoma. Time point reported: cycle 4 day 1 (C4D1), after less than seven weeks of nivolumab. Relapses following autologous stem cell transplantation were seen in all patients, with brentuximab vedotin exposure varying. Using immunoSEQ multiplex PCR, the repertoire was profiled, and TCRdb retains in-frame clones only, with some absent. Among roughly 90,000 clones listed, 83% were seen once. This material consisted of peripheral blood mononuclear cells (PBMCs), taken before the fourth cycle of nivolumab. The source is a human donor with classical Hodgkin lymphoma.

The chain uses TRBV2 and TRBJ1-2; D may be TRBD1 (6 bases). Trimming removed 7 bases at V and 7 bases at J, with 16 bases between. The CDR3 consists of 13 residues. The germline V gene has CDR1 SNHLY and CDR2 FYNNEI. This chain's CDR3 is CASIAGGAGGYTF. The CDR3 DNA follows: TGTGCCAGCATTGCTGGGGGGGCAGGTGGCTACACCTTC.

The chain employs TRBV6-5 and TRBJ2-7; 9 nucleotides line up with TRBD2. The CDR3 contains 13 residues. V trimming: 5 bases; J trimming: 7 bases; junction bases outside the gene matches: 6. Germline V gives CDR1 MNHEY, CDR2 SVGAGI. The CDR3 region is CASSLAGLGEQYF. In nucleotides, the CDR3 is TGTGCCAGCAGTCTAGCGGGACTGGGGGAGCAGTACTTC.

The chain recombines TRBV27 with TRBJ2-3; 12 nucleotides line up with TRBD2. The CDR3 loop spans 17 amino acids. The V gene's germline CDR1 is MNHEY and CDR2 SMNVEV (reference sequence). The V and J ends lost 6 bases and 4 bases, in that order; junction bases with no gene match: 11. The CDR3 region has the DNA TGTGCCAGCAGCCTGGGGACTAGCGGGCCGGGGGCAGATACGCAGTATTTT. Translation gives CASSLGTSGPGADTQYF.

The genes are TRBV7-9 and TRBJ2-5; 8 positions match TRBD1. The CDR3 spans 13 residues. The junction had 5 bases not matched to a gene; V was cut back by 6 bases and J by 5 bases. Germline CDR1 is SEHNR and CDR2 is FQNEAQ (reference sequence). The CDR3, as DNA: TGTGCCAGCAGTCCTCAGGGGGCTGAGACCCAGTACTTC. Amino acid sequence: CASSPQGAETQYF. The whole variable domain, filled in from reference TRBV7-9 and TRBJ2-5, reads DTGVSQNPRHKITKRGQNVTFRCDPISEHNRLYWYRQTLGQGPEFLTYFQNEAQLEKSRLLSDRFSAERPKGSFSTLEIQRTEQGDSAMYLCASSPQGAETQYFGPGTRLLVL.

This clone appeared a few times. The genes are TRBV16 and TRBJ1-2, with D unclear. This CDR3 comprises 13 residues. The germline V and J ends were trimmed by 2 bases and 8 bases, with 12 bases remaining between them. Per the germline V gene, CDR1 is KGHSY and CDR2 is FQNENV. The CDR3 sequence: CASSQRAHQGYTF. The CDR3 coding sequence is TGTGCCAGCAGCCAAAGGGCTCACCAGGGCTACACCTTC.

The rearrangement joins TRBV7-3 to TRBJ2-7; the D is unclear. Between the trimmed V and J ends, which lost 5 bases and 0 bases, there was a span of 11 bases. This CDR3 contains 14 residues. Germline lookup yields CDR1 SGHTA and CDR2 FQGTGA. The CDR3 bases are TGTGCCAGCAGCCCATACGGCAGCTCCTACGAGCAGTACTTC. It translates to CASSPYGSSYEQYF.

The genes are TRBV6-4 and TRBJ1-2; D not resolved. Germline CDR1 reads MRHNA; CDR2 reads SNTAGT. Trimming stripped 0 bases from V and 5 bases from J, with 10 bases between. This CDR3 region has 14 residues. CDR3 sequence: CASSDSPSSYGYTF. In DNA, the CDR3 is TGTGCCAGCAGTGACTCCCCAAGCTCTTATGGCTACACCTTC.

Written as DNA, the CDR3 is TGTGCCATCAGAAGGGACATAGATGGAAACACCATATATTTT. Translating gives CAIRRDIDGNTIYF. The chain recombines TRBV10-3 with TRBJ1-3; tentatively, D is TRBD1 (6 bases). Trimming pared 6 bases from V and 3 bases from J, leaving 12 bases between. The CDR3 length is 14 residues. Germline values: CDR1 ENHRY, CDR2 SYGVKD.

V and J are TRBV7-9 and TRBJ2-3; D not certain. The germline CDR1 and CDR2 sequences are SEHNR and FQNEAQ (reference sequence). V was clipped by 0 bases and J by 0 bases, with 10 bases between them. The CDR3 length is 16 residues. As DNA, the CDR3 is TGTGCCAGCAGCTTAGCGTCGGGTACTAGCACAGATACGCAGTATTTT. It is translated as CASSLASGTSTDTQYF.

The V and J genes are TRBV28 and TRBJ2-5; either TRBD1 or TRBD2 may fit D (5 bases each). V gave up 9 bases and J gave up 2 bases, with 10 bases separating them. In germline, CDR1 is MDHEN, CDR2 SYDVKM. The CDR3 has 12 amino acids. The CDR3 coding sequence is TGTGCCAGTGGGACCCCTCAAGAGACCCAGTACTTC. This codes for CASGTPQETQYF.

The V and J genes are TRBV21-1 and TRBJ2-2. TRBV21-1 is a recognized pseudogene. The CDR3 is 16 amino acids. CDR3 nucleotide sequence: TGTGCCAGCAGCAGACGGGGCGGGTTTTGGGCCGGGGAGCTGTTTTTT. Translation gives CASSRRGGFWAGELFF.

The V call is TRBV19, the J call TRBJ1-5; D gene ambiguous. Germline assignment: CDR1 LNHDA and CDR2 SQIVND (reference sequence). CDR3 size: 15 residues. V was cut by 3 bases and J by 9 bases, with 18 bases left in between. In nucleotides, the CDR3 is TGTGCCAGTAGTATTCCCGGGTCGGGCCGTCCGCCCCAGCATTTT. It translates to CASSIPGSGRPPQHF.

The rearrangement uses TRBV29-1 and TRBJ1-1; weak D call: TRBD1 (5 bases). CDR1 SQVTM and CDR2 ANQGSEA come from the germline V gene. The CDR3 length is 13 residues. V was pared by 4 bases and J by 4 bases, with 13 bases between. The CDR3 loop is CSVVRPGGTEAFF. DNA for the CDR3: TGCAGCGTTGTGAGGCCTGGGGGCACTGAAGCTTTCTTT.

The J gene is TRBJ2-7, the V gene TRBV7-3, with TRBD1 identical over 10 bases. V shed 5 bases and J 1 base; nucleotides not matched to a gene: 8. Germline V CDR1 and CDR2: SGHTA, FQGTGA. There are 16 residues in the CDR3. Here the CDR3 DNA reads TGTGCCAGCAGCCCGACGGGGACAGGGGCGTCCTACGAGCAGTACTTC. Amino acids: CASSPTGTGASYEQYF.